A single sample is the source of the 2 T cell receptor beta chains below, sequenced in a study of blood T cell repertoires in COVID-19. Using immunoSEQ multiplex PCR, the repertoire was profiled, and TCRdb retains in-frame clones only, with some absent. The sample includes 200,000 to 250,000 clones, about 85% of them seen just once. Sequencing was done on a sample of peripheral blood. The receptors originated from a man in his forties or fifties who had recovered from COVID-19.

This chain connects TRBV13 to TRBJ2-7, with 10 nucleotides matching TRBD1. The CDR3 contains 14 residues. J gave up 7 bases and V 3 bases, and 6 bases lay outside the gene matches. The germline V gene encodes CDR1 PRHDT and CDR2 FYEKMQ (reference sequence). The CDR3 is CASSFGTGEEEQYF. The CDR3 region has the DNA TGTGCCAGCAGCTTCGGGACAGGGGAAGAAGAGCAGTACTTC.

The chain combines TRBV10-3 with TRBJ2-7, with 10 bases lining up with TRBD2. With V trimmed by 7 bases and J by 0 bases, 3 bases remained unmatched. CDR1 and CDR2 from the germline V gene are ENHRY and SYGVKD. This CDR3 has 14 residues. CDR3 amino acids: CAINPSGSSYEQYF. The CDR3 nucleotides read TGTGCCATCAACCCTAGCGGGAGCTCCTACGAGCAGTACTTC.